This T cell receptor beta chain was recorded in a study of blood T cell repertoires in COVID-19. Study in general: COVID-19 samples, acute and convalescent, were from the United States, Italy and Spain. Sources were T cells, B-cell-depleted T cells, or PBMCs; the material itself was cDNA or gDNA.

Living in about 25 US areas, the participants were between roughly 18 and 95 years of age. Source study methods: Amplified reference gene primers provided the basis for estimating nucleated cell counts. Data came from immunoSEQ multiplex PCR; TCRdb stores just in-frame clones and leaves some out. V, J and clone size derive from that table, while D and trimming were established from the DNA sequence. The sample carries over 200,000 clones, roughly 87% recorded once. The CDR3 sequence is 15 residues long. V trimming: 1 base; J trimming: 4 bases; junction bases outside the gene matches: 5. CDR1 SGHTA and CDR2 FQGNSA come from the germline V gene.

Sequenced sample: PBMCs or T cells enriched from blood (not recorded which). The V and J genes are TRBV7-2 and TRBJ1-2, with TRBD1 matching 8 bases. The TCR comes from a man aged 25 to 45 who had recovered from COVID-19. The CDR3 spells CASSLVQGAGYGYTF. The CDR3 DNA is TGTGCCAGCAGCTTAGTGCAGGGGGCTGGCTATGGCTACACCTTC.